This TCR beta chain came from a study of blood T cell repertoires in COVID-19. Study-wide context: Samples representing acute and convalescent COVID-19 were sourced from the United States, Italy and Spain. T cells, B-cell-depleted T cells, or PBMCs provided the cDNA or gDNA that served as material.

CDR3 length: 15 residues. J lost 5 bases, V lost 6 bases, and 10 bases had no gene match. From germline, CDR1 is SQVTM and CDR2 ANQGSEA. Authors' processing steps: From reference gene primer amplification, estimates of nucleated cell counts were derived. The data were produced by immunoSEQ multiplex PCR, yet TCRdb's version contains in-frame clones alone and is incomplete. D and trimming were read from the DNA, whereas the V and J calls and clone size are those reported in that table. The data show fewer than 80,000 clones, around 74% seen once. Source material: peripheral blood. This clonotype was sampled from a woman over 75 with active or convalescent COVID-19. V is TRBV29-1 and J is TRBJ1-1; 12 positions match TRBD1. CDR3 in DNA: TGCAGCGTGACCGGGACAGGGGGCGCCGGGACTGAAGCTTTCTTT. This translates into CSVTGTGGAGTEAFF. The variable domain in full, with the rest retrieved from reference TRBV29-1 and TRBJ1-1, is SAVISQKPSRDICQRGTSLTIQCQVDSQVTMMFWYRQQPGQSLTLIATANQGSEATYESGFVIDKFPISRPNLTFSTLTVSNMSPEDSSIYLCSVTGTGGAGTEAFFGQGTRLTVV.